Presented here are 26 T cell receptor beta chains from one specimen sequenced in a study of blood T cell repertoires in COVID-19 (dated by TCRdb to the early 2020s). The method behind the library was the immunoSEQ multiplex PCR assay. Drawn from immuneACCESS, this table holds only the in-frame rearrangements with V and J called that TCRdb kept. Clones are partly lost; checked studies trace under half to an unresolved V gene and leave the rest unexplained. Present in this sample are 95,000 to 150,000 clones, around four fifths of which were seen just once. The top ten clonotypes cover 5.5% to 6.5% of the sample. Input material: peripheral blood. Receptor source: an elderly man with active or convalescent COVID-19.

The rearrangement links TRBV7-2 to TRBJ1-6, with D perhaps TRBD1 (6 bases). The CDR3 consists of 12 residues. Trimming removed 4 bases at V and 13 bases at J, with 11 bases between. The germline gives CDR1 SGHTA, CDR2 FQGNSA. The DNA for the CDR3 is TGTGCCAGCAGCTCCAACAGGGTTCCCCTCCACTTT. It specifies CASSSNRVPLHF.

There are a few counts of this clone. This chain links TRBV5-1 with TRBJ2-1; weak D call: TRBD2 (8 bases). From germline, CDR1 is SGHRS and CDR2 YFSETQ. CDR3 length: 16 amino acids. The V gene lost 6 bases and the J gene lost 7 bases, with 23 bases spanning the gap. The CDR3 coding sequence is TGCGCCAGCACCCGGGAGGGACCAGGGGGTGTAAATGAGCAGTTCTTC. Protein sequence: CASTREGPGGVNEQFF.

The rearrangement links TRBV4-1 to TRBJ2-7, with 10 nucleotides matching TRBD1. Germline CDR1 is MGHRA and CDR2 is YSYEKL. V lost 5 bases and J lost 6; bases outside the gene matches: 10. The CDR3 consists of 15 residues. The CDR3 reads CASSSPGTGEPEQYF. Here the CDR3 DNA reads TGCGCCAGCAGCAGTCCCGGGACAGGGGAGCCCGAGCAGTACTTC.

This chain's CDR3 is CASSFRWEQYF. The CDR3, as DNA: TGTGCCAGCAGCTTTCGGTGGGAGCAGTACTTC. The chain joins TRBV5-8 to TRBJ2-7; D is undetermined. This CDR3 has 11 amino acids. Deletions cut 2 bases from V and 7 bases from J, with 7 bases between. Per the germline V gene, CDR1 is SGHTS and CDR2 is YDEGEE.

CDR3 residues: CASSSQGHEAFF. In nucleotides, the CDR3 is TGTGCCAGCAGCTCACAGGGGCATGAAGCTTTCTTT. The chain links TRBV11-2 to TRBJ1-1, with 7 bases aligning to TRBD1. This CDR3 is built from 12 residues. CDR1 SGHAT and CDR2 FQNNGV come from the germline V gene. The trim removed 4 bases at V and 7 bases at J, leaving 3 bases unmatched.

This sequence joins TRBV15 and TRBJ2-4; unclear D gene. The V gene's germline CDR1 is LNHNV and CDR2 YYDKDF (reference sequence). Trimming took off 8 bases at V and 0 bases at J, with 11 bases between the two ends. The CDR3 length is 14 residues. This CDR3 reads CATRPWAAKNIQYF. The DNA of the CDR3 is TGTGCCACCCGCCCTTGGGCAGCCAAAAACATTCAGTACTTC.

This clone has more than one count but fewer than ten. The chain joins TRBV6-5 to TRBJ1-4; D not certain. The ends were cut back, 5 bases at V and 8 bases at J, with 18 bases in the middle. This CDR3 is 15 amino acids long. Germline lookup yields CDR1 MNHEY and CDR2 SVGAGI. CDR3: CASSLRGPGREKLFF. The CDR3 DNA follows: TGTGCCAGCAGTCTCAGAGGCCCTGGGAGGGAAAAACTGTTTTTT.

This chain links TRBV30 with TRBJ1-1; D is uncertain. Trimming shortened V by 0 bases and J by 4 bases, and 9 bases separated the two germline ends. The CDR3 is 13 amino acids. Germline assignment: CDR1 GTSNPN and CDR2 SVGIG (reference sequence). The CDR3 DNA sequence: TGTGCCTGGAGTGTAATGAGGGTCACTGAAGCTTTCTTT. It specifies CAWSVMRVTEAFF. Full variable domain (remainder filled in from reference TRBV30 and TRBJ1-1): SQTIHQWPATLVQPVGSPLSLECTVEGTSNPNLYWYRQAAGRGLQLLFYSVGIGQISSEVPQNLSASRPQDRQFILSSKKLLLSDSGFYLCAWSVMRVTEAFFGQGTRLTVV.

V gene TRBV18 combines with J gene TRBJ1-5; 7 bases agree with TRBD1. The germline V gene has CDR1 KGHSH and CDR2 LQKENI. The V and J ends lost 3 bases and 4 bases, in that order; junction bases with no gene match: 3. This CDR3 spans 14 amino acids. In DNA, the CDR3 is TGTGCCAGCTCACCCGGGGGACAGAATCAGCCCCAGCATTTT. It translates to CASSPGGQNQPQHF. Together with reference TRBV18 and TRBJ1-5, the CDR3 gives the full variable domain: NAGVMQNPRHLVRRRGQEARLRCSPMKGHSHVYWYRQLPEEGLKFMVYLQKENIIDESGMPKERFSAEFPKEGPSILRIQQVVRGDSAAYFCASSPGGQNQPQHFGDGTRLSIL.

The V and J genes are TRBV19 and TRBJ1-5; D remains unclear. From germline, CDR1 is LNHDA and CDR2 SQIVND (reference sequence). This CDR3 is 15 amino acids long. Trimming took off 9 bases at V and 7 bases at J, with 22 bases between the two ends. For the CDR3, the DNA is TGTGCCAGCTCCGATGGACGGGAGCTGAGGCAGCCCCAGCATTTT. Translating it yields CASSDGRELRQPQHF. The whole variable domain, remainder taken from reference TRBV19 and TRBJ1-5, is DGGITQSPKYLFRKEGQNVTLSCEQNLNHDAMYWYRQDPGQGLRLIYYSQIVNDFQKGDIAEGYSVSREKKESFPLTVTSAQKNPTAFYLCASSDGRELRQPQHFGDGTRLSIL.

This clone was found once. V usage is TRBV6-5 and J usage is TRBJ2-2; 8 bases align to TRBD1. Germline V gene lookup returns CDR1 MNHEY and CDR2 SVGAGI. Trimming took 6 bases from V and 4 from J; bases not matched to a gene: 7. The CDR3 spans 15 residues. DNA for the CDR3: TGTGCCAGCAGCTCGACAGGGGTTGTCACCGGGGAGCTGTTTTTT. Residues: CASSSTGVVTGELFF.

The chain combines TRBV29-1 with TRBJ1-2, with TRBD1 matching over 7 bases. Germline V gene lookup returns CDR1 SQVTM and CDR2 ANQGSEA. J was trimmed by 0 bases and V by 7 bases; bases with no gene match: 11. This CDR3 region has 15 residues. CDR3 nucleotides: TGCAGCGGCCGGACAGGCTCCCTCGCTAACTATGGCTACACCTTC. Its translation is CSGRTGSLANYGYTF.

This clone was seen repeatedly, ten times or more. The chain carries TRBV9 and TRBJ1-5; tentatively, D is TRBD1 (6 bases). Trimming removed 1 base at V and 4 bases at J, with 24 bases between. The length of the CDR3 is 19 residues. Germline CDR1 reads SGDLS; CDR2 reads YYNGEE. The CDR3 sequence is CASSVSQTWGQGLNQPQHF. The CDR3 nucleotides are TGTGCCAGCAGCGTATCCCAAACCTGGGGGCAGGGGCTGAATCAGCCCCAGCATTTT.

The rearrangement links TRBV7-2 to TRBJ2-1; 10 bases agree with TRBD2. V shed 5 bases and J 4 bases; nucleotides not matched to a gene: 5. The germline gives CDR1 SGHTA, CDR2 FQGNSA. This CDR3 is 15 amino acids long. CDR3 loop: CASSLGTSVYNEQFF. DNA for the CDR3: TGTGCCAGCAGCCTGGGGACTAGCGTGTACAATGAGCAGTTCTTC.

This chain's CDR3 is CASSRTASNQPQHF. CDR3 sequence (DNA): TGTGCCAGCAGCCGGACAGCTAGCAATCAGCCCCAGCATTTT. The chain couples TRBV7-2 to TRBJ1-5; perhaps TRBD1 as D (6 bases). Germline V CDR1 and CDR2: SGHTA, FQGNSA. V was shortened by 5 bases and J by 0 bases, with 8 bases between the two germline ends. This CDR3 contains 14 residues. Filled out from reference TRBV7-2 and TRBJ1-5, the complete variable domain reads GAGVSQSPSNKVTEKGKDVELRCDPISGHTALYWYRQSLGQGLEFLIYFQGNSAPDKSGLPSDRFSAERTGGSVSTLTIQRTQQEDSAVYLCASSRTASNQPQHFGDGTRLSIL.

By proportion, this clone is medium-sized. This chain connects TRBV4-3 to TRBJ2-1, with D possibly matching TRBD2 (5 bases). The CDR3 has 15 residues. The V gene's germline CDR1 is LGHNA and CDR2 YSLEER. V was pared by 0 bases and J by 11 bases, with 17 bases between. CDR3 sequence reads: CASSQDSGLDFQQFF. For the CDR3, the DNA is TGCGCCAGCAGCCAAGATTCCGGTTTGGACTTTCAGCAGTTCTTC.

This clone appeared once. The chain links TRBV12-3 or TRBV12-4 to TRBJ2-7; tentatively, D is TRBD1 (5 bases). The length of the CDR3 is 11 residues. The ends were cut back, 5 bases at V and 6 bases at J, with 8 bases in the middle. The CDR3 loop reads CASSTGAEQYF. DNA of the CDR3: TGTGCCAGCAGTACAGGCGCCGAGCAGTACTTC.

The genes are TRBV4-3 and TRBJ2-5, with a tentative D call TRBD1 (5 bases). CDR3 length equals 15 residues. Trimming stripped 2 bases from V and 4 bases from J, with 14 bases between. Germline CDR1 reads LGHNA; CDR2 reads YSLEER. CDR3 residues: CASSQPELGVETQYF. CDR3 in DNA: TGCGCCAGCAGCCAACCGGAGTTAGGGGTAGAGACCCAGTACTTC.

The chain links TRBV5-5 to TRBJ1-5; tentative D call: TRBD1 (6 bases). The V end lost 4 bases, the J end lost 0 bases, and 14 bases lay between the germline ends. Per germline, CDR1 SGHKS and CDR2 YYEKEE (reference sequence). CDR3 length: 16 amino acids. The DNA for the CDR3 is TGTGCCAGCAGCCCCTTCTACAGGGATAGCAATCAGCCCCAGCATTTT. Translated: CASSPFYRDSNQPQHF.

The chain has TRBV27 and TRBJ2-1; possibly TRBD1 for D (5 bases). CDR3 size: 15 residues. The germline gives CDR1 MNHEY, CDR2 SMNVEV (reference sequence). Trimming removed 2 bases from V and 5 bases from J, with 13 bases in between. The CDR3 DNA reads as TGTGCCAGCAGTTTACTCGGTTCAGGGAACAATGAGCAGTTCTTC. Translation: CASSLLGSGNNEQFF.

This chain uses TRBV7-2 with TRBJ2-2, with D maybe TRBD2 (5 bases). CDR1 is SGHTA and CDR2 is FQGNSA in the germline V gene. V was shortened by 8 bases and J by 3 bases, with 13 bases between the two germline ends. CDR3 length equals 14 residues. The CDR3 nucleotides are TGTGCCAGCGGGAGAAAATGGGACACCGGGGAGCTGTTTTTT. Protein sequence: CASGRKWDTGELFF.

V is TRBV6-1 and J is TRBJ1-6; a possible D gene is TRBD1 (5 bases). The germline V gene encodes CDR1 MNHNS and CDR2 SASEGT. Deletions cut 1 base from V and 8 bases from J, with 12 bases between. There are 15 residues in the CDR3. The CDR3 region has the DNA TGTGCCAGCAGTGAAGGGGCCGCGGGGGATTCACCCCTCCACTTT. Amino acids: CASSEGAAGDSPLHF.

This chain connects TRBV12-3 or TRBV12-4 to TRBJ2-1; a possible D gene is TRBD2 (5 bases). There are 12 residues in the CDR3. V dropped 6 bases and J dropped 8 bases, with 11 bases sitting between them. The CDR3 DNA follows: TGTGCCAGCAGCCCGGGTAGCGATGAGCAGTTCTTC. Translated: CASSPGSDEQFF.

This clone has a handful of counts. The chain combines TRBV10-3 with TRBJ1-6, with TRBD1 identical over 7 bases. Per the germline V gene, CDR1 is ENHRY and CDR2 is SYGVKD. V shed 5 bases, J shed 10 bases, and the junction held 8 bases outside the gene matches. This CDR3 is 14 amino acids long. This CDR3 is CAISSRDSKSPLHF. The CDR3 DNA reads TGTGCCATCAGTTCGAGGGACAGTAAATCACCCCTCCACTTT.

The chain is built from TRBV5-6 and TRBJ1-6; 7 bases line up with TRBD1. Trimming at V came to 1 base and at J to 9 bases, leaving 7 bases not matched to a gene. CDR3 length equals 15 residues. In germline, CDR1 is SGHDT, CDR2 YYEEEE. CDR3 amino acids: CASSLTDRVGSPLHF. CDR3 DNA sequence: TGTGCCAGCAGCTTGACCGACAGGGTTGGTTCACCCCTCCACTTT.

V is TRBV21-1 and J is TRBJ2-7; the D call TRBD2 from the table was never checked on the DNA. TRBV21-1 is a pseudogene locus. The CDR3 loop spans 18 amino acids. The chain's CDR3 is CASSKEGMALGSEDEQYF. CDR3 coding DNA: TGTGCCAGCAGCAAAGAAGGCATGGCTTTAGGTTCTGAGGACGAGCAGTACTTC.